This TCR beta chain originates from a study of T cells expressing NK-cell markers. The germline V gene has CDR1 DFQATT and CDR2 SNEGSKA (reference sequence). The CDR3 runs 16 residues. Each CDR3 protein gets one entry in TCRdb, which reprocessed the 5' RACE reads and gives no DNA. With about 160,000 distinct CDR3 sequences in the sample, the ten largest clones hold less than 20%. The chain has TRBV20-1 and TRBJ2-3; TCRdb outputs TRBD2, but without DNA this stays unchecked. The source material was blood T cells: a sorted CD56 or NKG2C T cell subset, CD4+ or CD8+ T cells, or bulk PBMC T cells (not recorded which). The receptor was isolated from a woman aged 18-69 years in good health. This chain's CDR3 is CSARDFPGLSTDTQYF.